One sample yielded the 30 T cell receptor beta chains listed below, sequenced in a study of T cell responses to AZD1222 COVID-19 vaccine. Sequenced by immunoSEQ multiplex PCR; TCRdb stores in-frame clones only, minus some. The table lists 100,000 to 150,000 clones, 90% of them singletons, with roughly 4.2% in the top ten. Sequenced here: peripheral blood, sampled 28 days after the second dose of the MenACWY control vaccine. The receptors stem from an adult who received the MenACWY meningococcal vaccine as a control.

This clone showed up just once. The chain carries TRBV6-5 and TRBJ1-2; D is ambiguous. The V end was cut by 6 bases, the J end by 8 bases, with 13 bases between. CDR1 is MNHEY and CDR2 is SVGAGI in the germline V gene. CDR3 length: 12 residues. CDR3 loop: CASRALLAGYTF. The CDR3 nucleotides read TGTGCCAGCAGGGCACTGCTAGCGGGCTACACCTTC.

This chain uses TRBV11-2 with TRBJ2-2; D is uncertain. From germline, CDR1 is SGHAT and CDR2 FQNNGV. With 1 base removed from V and 5 bases from J, the gap between germline ends came to 5 bases. The CDR3 loop spans 13 amino acids. The CDR3 region is CASSLAQTGELFF. In nucleotides, the CDR3 is TGTGCCAGCAGCTTAGCACAAACCGGGGAGCTGTTTTTT.

The CDR3 bases are TGTGCCAGCAGCTTATCTTTTCGGGGAGATCAGCCCCAGCATTTT. Encoded protein: CASSLSFRGDQPQHF. The rearrangement links TRBV7-2 to TRBJ1-5; no clear D. The CDR3 runs to 15 residues. CDR1 SGHTA and CDR2 FQGNSA come from the germline V gene. Deletions cut 2 bases from V and 5 bases from J, with 13 bases between. The whole variable domain, filled in from reference TRBV7-2 and TRBJ1-5, reads GAGVSQSPSNKVTEKGKDVELRCDPISGHTALYWYRQSLGQGLEFLIYFQGNSAPDKSGLPSDRFSAERTGGSVSTLTIQRTQQEDSAVYLCASSLSFRGDQPQHFGDGTRLSIL.

The V gene is TRBV10-2, the J gene TRBJ1-1; D call uncertain. CDR3 length: 12 amino acids. Germline V gene data show CDR1 as WSHSY and CDR2 as SAAADI. Trimming removed 9 bases from V and 5 bases from J, with 13 bases in between. The CDR3 loop is CARTHRATEAFF. CDR3 in DNA: TGCGCCAGGACTCACCGGGCGACTGAAGCTTTCTTT.

This chain uses TRBV28 with TRBJ1-2; 7 nucleotides line up with TRBD1. The germline gives CDR1 MDHEN, CDR2 SYDVKM. V lost 6 bases and J lost 7; bases outside the gene matches: 8. CDR3 length: 13 amino acids. CDR3 sequence (DNA): TGTGCCAGCAGCCCCGACAGGGCTCGTGGCTACACCTTC. It yields the protein CASSPDRARGYTF.

This clone was found a few times. The J gene is TRBJ1-5, the V gene TRBV28, with 10 bases that match TRBD1. Trimming took 6 bases from V and 0 from J; bases not matched to a gene: 11. The CDR3 length is 18 residues. CDR1 and CDR2 (germline): MDHEN, SYDVKM. CDR3 protein: CASRKRDRGTYSNQPQHF. CDR3 DNA sequence: TGTGCCAGCAGAAAACGGGACAGGGGAACCTATAGCAATCAGCCCCAGCATTTT.

The V call is TRBV9, the J call TRBJ2-1; TRBD2 matches 9 bases. The CDR3 spans 15 residues. CDR1 and CDR2 (germline): SGDLS, YYNGEE. Trimming took 7 bases from V and 4 from J; bases not matched to a gene: 9. CDR3 sequence: CASDAAGGRYNEQFF. The CDR3 DNA reads TGTGCCAGCGATGCTGCGGGGGGGAGGTACAATGAGCAGTTCTTC.

The J gene is TRBJ2-3, the V gene TRBV11-2; tentatively, D is TRBD2 (5 bases). Germline V CDR1 and CDR2: SGHAT, FQNNGV. The V and J ends lost 1 base and 3 bases respectively, with 11 bases between them. The CDR3 is 15 residues long. CDR3 bases: TGTGCCAGCAGCTTAGGTGGGAGAATGACAGATACGCAGTATTTT. This codes for CASSLGGRMTDTQYF.

The V gene is TRBV18, the J gene TRBJ2-4; TRBD1 agrees at 7 bases. Germline assignment: CDR1 KGHSH and CDR2 LQKENI. The length of the CDR3 is 15 residues. J gave up 8 bases and V 5 bases, and 12 bases lay outside the gene matches. CDR3 loop: CASSSSPDRADIQYF. The CDR3 DNA reads TGTGCCAGCTCATCATCTCCCGACAGGGCGGACATTCAGTACTTC.

This clone was seen only once. The gene calls are TRBV11-2 and TRBJ2-7, with TRBD1 matching 8 bases. The V segment lost 5 bases and the J segment 7 bases; nucleotides outside the gene matches: 4. This CDR3 is built from 12 residues. Germline V gene lookup returns CDR1 SGHAT and CDR2 FQNNGV. The CDR3 region is CASSGDRKEQYV. As DNA, the CDR3 is TGTGCCAGCAGCGGGGACAGGAAGGAGCAGTACGTC.

The V call is TRBV6-6, the J call TRBJ2-1, with 9 bases aligning to TRBD1. There are 16 residues in the CDR3. CDR1 and CDR2 from the germline V gene are MNHNY and SVGAGI (reference sequence). V gave up 7 bases and J gave up 7 bases; unmatched junction bases: 14. The CDR3 coding sequence is TGTGCCAGCACTACCGGCAGACGGACAGGGGCAAATGAGCAGTTCTTC. It yields the protein CASTTGRRTGANEQFF.

The V and J genes are TRBV19 and TRBJ2-2; a weak D match, TRBD2 (6 bases). The CDR3 has 12 residues. From germline, CDR1 is LNHDA and CDR2 SQIVND (reference sequence). Trimming removed 4 bases from V and 6 bases from J, with 6 bases in between. The CDR3 nucleotides are TGTGCCAGTAGTACGGGGGCCGGGGAGCTGTTTTTT. Translation: CASSTGAGELFF.

V is TRBV7-2 and J is TRBJ1-2; D might be TRBD1 (6 bases). Trimming pared 1 base from V and 3 bases from J, leaving 15 bases between. CDR3 length equals 16 residues. Germline lookup yields CDR1 SGHTA and CDR2 FQGNSA. The CDR3 region is CASSLGGAGAYYGYTF. CDR3 sequence (DNA): TGTGCCAGCAGCTTAGGAGGGGCGGGGGCCTACTATGGCTACACCTTC.

The chain links TRBV15 to TRBJ2-1; 11 bases map to TRBD2. The CDR3 contains 16 residues. Germline-derived CDR1 and CDR2 are LNHNV and YYDKDF (reference sequence). V shed 0 bases and J 5 bases; nucleotides not matched to a gene: 3. Written as DNA, the CDR3 is TGTGCCACCAGCAGAGAAGAGGGACTAGCGGACAATGAGCAGTTCTTC. Its translation: CATSREEGLADNEQFF.

V and J are TRBV7-8 and TRBJ1-4, with unresolved D. Trimming took off 3 bases at V and 7 bases at J, with 12 bases between the two ends. Germline V gene sequence: CDR1 SGHVS, CDR2 FQNEAQ. The CDR3 is 14 amino acids. In nucleotides, the CDR3 is TGTGCCAGCAGCTTTATGGGAAACGGTGAAAAACTGTTTTTT. Its translation: CASSFMGNGEKLFF.

This clone was observed once. The V gene is TRBV21-1, the J gene TRBJ2-6; TRBD1, the table's D call, lacks a check against the DNA. TRBV21-1 is a pseudogene segment. The CDR3 has 15 amino acids. The CDR3 protein is CAGDRESSGANVLTF. CDR3 sequence (DNA): TGTGCCGGGGACAGGGAAAGCTCTGGGGCCAACGTCCTGACTTTC.

This clone was counted once. The chain recombines TRBV5-4 with TRBJ2-2; the D is unclear. The CDR3 extends over 16 amino acids. The V end lost 0 bases, the J end lost 1 base, and 10 bases lay between the germline ends. Germline V gives CDR1 SGHNT, CDR2 YYREEE (reference sequence). Here the CDR3 reads CASSLGASGNTGELFF. DNA for the CDR3: TGTGCCAGCAGCTTGGGCGCCTCAGGGAACACCGGGGAGCTGTTTTTT. The whole variable domain, remainder taken from reference TRBV5-4 and TRBJ2-2, is ETGVTQSPTHLIKTRGQQVTLRCSSQSGHNTVSWYQQALGQGPQFIFQYYREEENGRGNFPPRFSGLQFPNYSSELNVNALELDDSALYLCASSLGASGNTGELFFGEGSRLTVL.

This chain uses TRBV28 with TRBJ2-5; perhaps D is TRBD1 or TRBD2 (5 bases each). The CDR3 sequence is 11 residues long. Germline V gene data show CDR1 as MDHEN and CDR2 as SYDVKM. The CDR3 DNA follows: TGTGCAGCAGGCGAGGGGGAGACCCAGTACTTC. The encoded protein is CAAGEGETQYF. Filled out from reference TRBV28 and TRBJ2-5, the complete variable domain reads DVKVTQSSRYLVKRTGEKVFLECVQDMDHENMFWYRQDPGLGLRLIYFSYDVKMKEKGDIPEGYSVSREKKERFSLILESASTNQTSMYLCAAGEGETQYFGPGTRLLVL.

This rearrangement joins TRBV5-1 to TRBJ1-2; D is undetermined. The ends were cut back, 1 base at V and 2 bases at J, with 6 bases in the middle. The germline gives CDR1 SGHRS, CDR2 YFSETQ. The CDR3 covers 13 residues. The DNA of the CDR3 is TGCGCCAGCAGCTTGTCTCGGAACTATGGCTACACCTTC. Residues: CASSLSRNYGYTF.

This sequence joins TRBV5-1 and TRBJ2-2; TRBD1 aligns across 9 bases. V lost 4 bases, J lost 7 bases, and 5 bases stayed unmatched. The CDR3 totals 14 residues. CDR1 and CDR2 (germline): SGHRS, YFSETQ. The chain's CDR3 is CASSPRTGVGELFF. DNA of the CDR3: TGCGCCAGCAGCCCAAGGACAGGGGTCGGGGAGCTGTTTTTT. Variable domain in full (rest from reference TRBV5-1 and TRBJ2-2): KAGVTQTPRYLIKTRGQQVTLSCSPISGHRSVSWYQQTPGQGLQFLFEYFSETQRNKGNFPGRFSGRQFSNSRSEMNVSTLELGDSALYLCASSPRTGVGELFFGEGSRLTVL.

This clone was observed a single time. The chain employs TRBV14 and TRBJ2-5; 10 bases match TRBD1. Germline V gene lookup returns CDR1 SGHDN and CDR2 FVKESK. V lost 3 bases, J lost 3 bases, and 7 bases stayed unmatched. The CDR3 totals 16 residues. The chain's CDR3 is CASSQALGTGEETQYF. The CDR3, as DNA: TGTGCCAGCAGCCAGGCCCTCGGGACAGGGGAAGAGACCCAGTACTTC.

The chain uses TRBV6-5 and TRBJ1-1; no reliable D call. Trimming cost V 5 bases and J 2 bases, with 12 bases left between them. The CDR3 covers 14 residues. Germline V lookup: CDR1 MNHEY, CDR2 SVGAGI. The CDR3 DNA is TGTGCCAGCAGTACCCGCTCAGCCAACACTGAAGCTTTCTTT. Amino acids: CASSTRSANTEAFF.

J is TRBJ2-7 and V is TRBV7-9; the match to TRBD1 covers 9 bases. Germline CDR1 reads SEHNR; CDR2 reads FQNEAQ (reference sequence). CDR3 size: 18 residues. V dropped 5 bases and J dropped 0; count of bases not matched to a gene: 14. CDR3: CASSRLRDRATSSYEQYV. The CDR3 nucleotides are TGTGCCAGCAGCCGGCTCCGGGACAGGGCAACGAGCTCCTACGAGCAGTACGTC.

This clone was seen a handful of times. The J gene is TRBJ1-2, the V gene TRBV6-4, with 7 bases fitting TRBD1. The CDR3 is 12 residues long. The V and J ends lost 3 bases and 7 bases, in that order; junction bases with no gene match: 2. The germline gives CDR1 MRHNA, CDR2 SNTAGT. CDR3 in DNA: TGTGCCAGCAGTGAGACAGGGTTTGGCTACACCTTC. Translating it yields CASSETGFGYTF.

As to this clone: At one boundary the junction diverges from the germline segment, which might be a read error. The DNA for the CDR3 is TGTGCCAGCAACCAAGAGAGCGGGGCCAACAGTTACAATGAGCAGTTCTTC. Residues: CASNQESGANSYNEQFF. The gene calls are TRBV4-2 and TRBJ2-1, with 7 bases fitting TRBD2. There are 17 residues in the CDR3. Looked up from germline, CDR1 is LGHNA and CDR2 is YNFKEQ.

The chain couples TRBV2 to TRBJ2-2; D is unclear. The CDR3 loop spans 13 amino acids. Germline assignment: CDR1 SNHLY and CDR2 FYNNEI. With 2 bases removed from V and 8 bases from J, the gap between germline ends came to 9 bases. The CDR3, as DNA: TGTGCCAGCAGTGAAAGAAGGCAGGGGGAGCTGTTTTTT. This gives the protein CASSERRQGELFF.

This sequence joins TRBV11-2 and TRBJ2-3; 9 positions match TRBD1. The CDR3 covers 16 residues. V gave up 2 bases and J gave up 5 bases; unmatched junction bases: 8. Germline V CDR1 and CDR2: SGHAT, FQNNGV. The CDR3 loop reads CASSLYSTGGVDTQYF. CDR3 bases: TGTGCCAGCAGCTTATATAGTACAGGGGGCGTAGATACGCAGTATTTT.

The chain uses TRBV18 and TRBJ2-7, with 8 bases lining up with TRBD2. J gave up 4 bases and V 0 bases, and 8 bases lay outside the gene matches. The CDR3 sequence is 16 residues long. Germline V gene data show CDR1 as KGHSH and CDR2 as LQKENI. For the CDR3, the DNA is TGTGCCAGCTCACCACCGAGCGGGGGTGGTCATTACGAGCAGTACTTC. Amino acids: CASSPPSGGGHYEQYF. The variable domain in full, completed from reference TRBV18 and TRBJ2-7, reads NAGVMQNPRHLVRRRGQEARLRCSPMKGHSHVYWYRQLPEEGLKFMVYLQKENIIDESGMPKERFSAEFPKEGPSILRIQQVVRGDSAAYFCASSPPSGGGHYEQYFGPGTRLTVT.

This clone was picked up one time. J is TRBJ1-3 and V is TRBV23-1; D is undetermined. TRBV23-1 is sorted into the ORF group, with uncertain function. V lost 1 base and J 2 bases, leaving 12 bases between the germline ends. The CDR3 has 16 amino acids. The CDR3 region is CASSQFPRGPGNTIYF. The DNA for the CDR3 is TGCGCCAGCAGTCAATTTCCGAGAGGGCCTGGAAACACCATATATTTT.

This clone was recorded only once. No DNA is shown, since the ends of the CDR3 on it are uncertain; the CDR3 is the one TCRdb lists. The gene calls are TRBV21-1 and TRBJ1-2; the DNA was not used to check the table's D call, TRBD1. TRBV21-1 is described as a pseudogene. The CDR3 totals 15 residues, both ends included. CDR3 protein: CASSKFGTGTGGYTF.